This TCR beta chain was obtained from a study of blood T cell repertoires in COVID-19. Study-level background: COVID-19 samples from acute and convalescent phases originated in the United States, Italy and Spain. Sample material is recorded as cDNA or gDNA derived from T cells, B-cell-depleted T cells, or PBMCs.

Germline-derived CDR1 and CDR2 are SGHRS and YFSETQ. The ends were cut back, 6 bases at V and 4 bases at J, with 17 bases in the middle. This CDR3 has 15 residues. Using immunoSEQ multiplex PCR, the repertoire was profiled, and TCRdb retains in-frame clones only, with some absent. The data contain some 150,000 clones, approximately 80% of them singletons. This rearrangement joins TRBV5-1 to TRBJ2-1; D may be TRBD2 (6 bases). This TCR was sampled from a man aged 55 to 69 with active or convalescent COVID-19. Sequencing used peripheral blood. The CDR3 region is CASTLRGSGYNEQFF. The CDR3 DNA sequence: TGCGCCAGCACCTTACGGGGGAGTGGATACAATGAGCAGTTCTTC.